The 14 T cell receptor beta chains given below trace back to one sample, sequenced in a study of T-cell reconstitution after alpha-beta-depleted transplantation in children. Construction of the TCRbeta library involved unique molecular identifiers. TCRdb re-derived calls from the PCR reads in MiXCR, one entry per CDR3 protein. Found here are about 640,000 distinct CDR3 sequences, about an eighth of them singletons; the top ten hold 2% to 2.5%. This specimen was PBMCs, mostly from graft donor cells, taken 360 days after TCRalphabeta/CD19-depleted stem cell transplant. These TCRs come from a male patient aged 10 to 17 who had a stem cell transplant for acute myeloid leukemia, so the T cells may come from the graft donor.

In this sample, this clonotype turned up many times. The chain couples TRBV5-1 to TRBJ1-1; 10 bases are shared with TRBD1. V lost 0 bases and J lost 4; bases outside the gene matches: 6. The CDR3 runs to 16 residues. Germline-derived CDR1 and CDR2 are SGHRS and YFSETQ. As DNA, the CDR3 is TGCGCCAGCAGCTTGGGACAGGGGGCGATGAGCACTGAAGCTTTCTTT. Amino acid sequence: CASSLGQGAMSTEAFF.

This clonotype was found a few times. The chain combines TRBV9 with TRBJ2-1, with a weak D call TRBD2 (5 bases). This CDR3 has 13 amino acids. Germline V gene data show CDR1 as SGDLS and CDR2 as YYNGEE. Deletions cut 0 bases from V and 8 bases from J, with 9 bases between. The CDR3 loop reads CASSVVLGDEQFF. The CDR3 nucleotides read TGTGCCAGCAGCGTAGTTCTGGGAGATGAGCAGTTCTTC.

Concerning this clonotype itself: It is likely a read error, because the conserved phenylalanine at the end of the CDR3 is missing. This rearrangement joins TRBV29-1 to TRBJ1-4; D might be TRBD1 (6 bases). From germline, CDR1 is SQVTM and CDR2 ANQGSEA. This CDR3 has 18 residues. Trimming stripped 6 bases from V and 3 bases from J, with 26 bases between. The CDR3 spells CSVDGGDRDLEANEKLFS. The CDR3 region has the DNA TGCAGCGTCGACGGGGGCGACCGGGACCTCGAAGCTAATGAAAAACTGTTTTCT.

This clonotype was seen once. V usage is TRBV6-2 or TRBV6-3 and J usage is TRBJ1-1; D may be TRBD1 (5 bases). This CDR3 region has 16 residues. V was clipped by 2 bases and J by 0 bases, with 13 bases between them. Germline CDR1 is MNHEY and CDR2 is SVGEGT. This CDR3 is CASSYGYGGLNTEAFF. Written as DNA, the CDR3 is TGTGCCAGCAGTTACGGGTATGGGGGACTGAACACTGAAGCTTTCTTT.

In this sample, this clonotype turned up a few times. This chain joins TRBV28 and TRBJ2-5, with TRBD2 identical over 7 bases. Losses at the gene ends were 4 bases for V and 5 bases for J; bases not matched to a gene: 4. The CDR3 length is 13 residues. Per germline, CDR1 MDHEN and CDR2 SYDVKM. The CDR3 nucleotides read TGTGCCAGCAGTTCCGGGACTAAGGAGACCCAGTACTTC. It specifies CASSSGTKETQYF.

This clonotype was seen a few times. For the CDR3, the DNA is TGTGCCAGCAGCCAAGATCGGGTCCACACTGAAGCTTTCTTT. Translation gives CASSQDRVHTEAFF. The chain has TRBV3-1 and TRBJ1-1, with D hard to call. The length of the CDR3 is 14 residues. Germline V gene data show CDR1 as LGHDT and CDR2 as YNNKEL (reference sequence). Trimming removed 0 bases at V and 3 bases at J, with 8 bases between.

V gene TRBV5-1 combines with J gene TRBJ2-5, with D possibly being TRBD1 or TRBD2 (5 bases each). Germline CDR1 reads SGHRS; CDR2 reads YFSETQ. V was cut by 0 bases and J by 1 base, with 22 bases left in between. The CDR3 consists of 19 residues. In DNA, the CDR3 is TGCGCCAGCAGCTTGGAAGGGCTCTTTGGGGGAGTGGTCCAAGAGACCCAGTACTTC. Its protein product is CASSLEGLFGGVVQETQYF. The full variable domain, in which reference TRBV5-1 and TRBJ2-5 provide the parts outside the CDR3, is KAGVTQTPRYLIKTRGQQVTLSCSPISGHRSVSWYQQTPGQGLQFLFEYFSETQRNKGNFPGRFSGRQFSNSRSEMNVSTLELGDSALYLCASSLEGLFGGVVQETQYFGPGTRLLVL.

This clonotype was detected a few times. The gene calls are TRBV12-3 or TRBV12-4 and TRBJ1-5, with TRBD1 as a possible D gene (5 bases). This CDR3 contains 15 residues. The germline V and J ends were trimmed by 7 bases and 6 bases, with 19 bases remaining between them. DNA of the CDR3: TGTGCCAGCACCCGGACCCCGGGAAGGGGTCAGCCCCAGCATTTT. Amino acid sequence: CASTRTPGRGQPQHF.

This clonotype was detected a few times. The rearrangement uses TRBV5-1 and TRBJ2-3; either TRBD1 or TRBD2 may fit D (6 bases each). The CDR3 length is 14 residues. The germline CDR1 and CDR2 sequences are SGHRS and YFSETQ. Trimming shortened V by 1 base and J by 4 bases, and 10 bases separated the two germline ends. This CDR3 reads CASSLLGGADTQYF. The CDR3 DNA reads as TGCGCCAGCAGCTTGTTGGGGGGCGCAGATACGCAGTATTTT. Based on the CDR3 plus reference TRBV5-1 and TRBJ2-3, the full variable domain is KAGVTQTPRYLIKTRGQQVTLSCSPISGHRSVSWYQQTPGQGLQFLFEYFSETQRNKGNFPGRFSGRQFSNSRSEMNVSTLELGDSALYLCASSLLGGADTQYFGPGTRLTVL.

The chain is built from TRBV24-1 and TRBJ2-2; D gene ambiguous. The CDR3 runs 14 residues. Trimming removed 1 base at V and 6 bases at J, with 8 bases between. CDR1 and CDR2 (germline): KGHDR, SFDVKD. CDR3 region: CATSDLSPPGELFF. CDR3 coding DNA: TGTGCCACCAGTGATTTATCGCCGCCCGGGGAGCTGTTTTTT.

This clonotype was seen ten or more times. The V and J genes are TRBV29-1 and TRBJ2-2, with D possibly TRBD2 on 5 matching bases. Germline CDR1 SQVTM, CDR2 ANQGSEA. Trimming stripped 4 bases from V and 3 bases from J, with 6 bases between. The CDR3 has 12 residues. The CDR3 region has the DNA TGCAGCGTTGTCGGGGACACCGGGGAGCTGTTTTTT. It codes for CSVVGDTGELFF.

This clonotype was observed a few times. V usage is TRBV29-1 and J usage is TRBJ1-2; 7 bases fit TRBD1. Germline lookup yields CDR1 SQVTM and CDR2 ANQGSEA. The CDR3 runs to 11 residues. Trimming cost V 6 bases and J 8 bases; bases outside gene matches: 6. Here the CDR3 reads CSVGTVIGYTF. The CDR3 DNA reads TGCAGCGTGGGGACAGTAATCGGCTACACCTTC. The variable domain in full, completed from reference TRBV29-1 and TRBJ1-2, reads SAVISQKPSRDICQRGTSLTIQCQVDSQVTMMFWYRQQPGQSLTLIATANQGSEATYESGFVIDKFPISRPNLTFSTLTVSNMSPEDSSIYLCSVGTVIGYTFGSGTRLTVV.

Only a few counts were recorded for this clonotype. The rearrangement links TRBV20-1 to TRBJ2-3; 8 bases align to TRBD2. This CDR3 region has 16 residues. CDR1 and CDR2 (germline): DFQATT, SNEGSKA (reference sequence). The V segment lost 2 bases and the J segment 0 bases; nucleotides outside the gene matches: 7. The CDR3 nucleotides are TGCAGTGCTAGAACCCTAGCGGGCTACAGCACAGATACGCAGTATTTT. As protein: CSARTLAGYSTDTQYF.

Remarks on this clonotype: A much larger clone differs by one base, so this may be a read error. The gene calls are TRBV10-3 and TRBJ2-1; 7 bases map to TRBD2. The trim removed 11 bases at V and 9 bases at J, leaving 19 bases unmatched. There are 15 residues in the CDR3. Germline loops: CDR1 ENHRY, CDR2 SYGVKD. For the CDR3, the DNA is TGTGCCTCCCAAGGCGTGGGAGGGCCCTCGGTTGAGCAGTTCTTC. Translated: CASQGVGGPSVEQFF.